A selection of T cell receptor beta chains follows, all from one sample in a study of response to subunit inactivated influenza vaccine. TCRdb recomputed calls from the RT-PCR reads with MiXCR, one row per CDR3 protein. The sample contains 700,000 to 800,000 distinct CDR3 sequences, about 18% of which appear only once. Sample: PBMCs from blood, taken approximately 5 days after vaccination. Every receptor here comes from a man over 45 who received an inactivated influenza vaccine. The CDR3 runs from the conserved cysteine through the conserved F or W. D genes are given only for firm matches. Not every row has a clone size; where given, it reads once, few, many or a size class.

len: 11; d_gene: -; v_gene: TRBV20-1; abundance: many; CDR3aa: CSARANNEQFF
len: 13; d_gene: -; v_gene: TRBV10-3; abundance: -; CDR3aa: CAISGDRTYEQYF
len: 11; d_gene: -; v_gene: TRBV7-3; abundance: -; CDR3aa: CASSSGQLAFF
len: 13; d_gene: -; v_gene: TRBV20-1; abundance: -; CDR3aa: CSARNFVGEKLFF
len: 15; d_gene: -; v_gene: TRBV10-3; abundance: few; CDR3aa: CAISESQGWTYEQYF
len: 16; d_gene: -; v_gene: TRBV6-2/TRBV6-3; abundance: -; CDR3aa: CASSYPFGQPGETQYF
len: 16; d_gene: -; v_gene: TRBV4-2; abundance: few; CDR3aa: CASSQEFGSGGGEQYF
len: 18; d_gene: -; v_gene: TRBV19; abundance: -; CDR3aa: CASSTPRTLGDGNQPQHF
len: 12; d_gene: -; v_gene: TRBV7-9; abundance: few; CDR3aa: CASTHGGETQYF
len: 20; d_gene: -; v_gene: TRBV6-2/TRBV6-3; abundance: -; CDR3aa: CASTPGLRVRTIVTFYEQYF
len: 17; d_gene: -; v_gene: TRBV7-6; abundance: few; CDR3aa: CASSLVQGGYGAYEQYF
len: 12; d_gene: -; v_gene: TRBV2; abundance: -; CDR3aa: CASRDMFAGYTF
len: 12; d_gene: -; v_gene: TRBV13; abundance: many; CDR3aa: CASSLRPDTQYF
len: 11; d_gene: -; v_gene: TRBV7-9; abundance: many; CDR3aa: CIKGTPYEQYF
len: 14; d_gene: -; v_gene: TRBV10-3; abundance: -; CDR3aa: CAISAGRGTDTQYF
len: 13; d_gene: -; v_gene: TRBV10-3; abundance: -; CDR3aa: CAIQGSTYNEQFF
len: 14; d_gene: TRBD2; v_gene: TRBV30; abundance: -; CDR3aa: CASNRGGLSGELFF
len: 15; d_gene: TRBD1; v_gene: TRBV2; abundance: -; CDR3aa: CASSISGGWTDTQYF
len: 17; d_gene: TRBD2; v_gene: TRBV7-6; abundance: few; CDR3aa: CASSLVGLALAGAEQYF
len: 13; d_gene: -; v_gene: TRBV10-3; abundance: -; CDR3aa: CAIDPEPNYGYTF
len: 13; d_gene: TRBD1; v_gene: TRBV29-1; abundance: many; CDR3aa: CSVNRGGSYGYTF
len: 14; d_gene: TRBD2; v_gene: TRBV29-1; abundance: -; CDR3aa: CSVSSGAYQETQYF
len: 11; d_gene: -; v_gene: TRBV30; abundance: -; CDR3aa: CAWSTPYEQYF
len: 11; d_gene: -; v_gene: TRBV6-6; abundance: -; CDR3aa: CASSSDLIQYF
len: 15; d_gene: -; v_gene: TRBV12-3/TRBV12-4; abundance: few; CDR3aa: CASAVSGQRNNEQFF
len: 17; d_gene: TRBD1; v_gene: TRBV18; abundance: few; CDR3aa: CASARPGGQGAADTQYF
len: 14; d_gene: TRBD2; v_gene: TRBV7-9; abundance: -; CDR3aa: CASSLQSGGGEQFF
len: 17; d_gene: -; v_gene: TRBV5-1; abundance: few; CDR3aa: CASSLAAGTSYNSPLHF
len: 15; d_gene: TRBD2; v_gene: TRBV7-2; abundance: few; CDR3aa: CASRPPSSAGGEQFF
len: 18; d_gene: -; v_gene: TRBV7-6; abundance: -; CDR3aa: CASSLARGWASVNNEQFF
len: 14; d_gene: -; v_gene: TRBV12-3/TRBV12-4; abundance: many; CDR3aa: CASSLALVAQPQHF
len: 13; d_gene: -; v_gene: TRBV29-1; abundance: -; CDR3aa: CSASGRSYNEQFF
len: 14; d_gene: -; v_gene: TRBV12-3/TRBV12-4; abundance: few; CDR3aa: CASTGTGLSYEQYF
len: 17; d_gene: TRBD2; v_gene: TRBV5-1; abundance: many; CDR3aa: CASSLGSSGSSSDTQYF
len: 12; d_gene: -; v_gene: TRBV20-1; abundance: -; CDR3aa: CSAPNPAGELFF
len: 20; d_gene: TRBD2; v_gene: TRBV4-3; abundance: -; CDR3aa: CASSQVGLAGAIGDTGELFF
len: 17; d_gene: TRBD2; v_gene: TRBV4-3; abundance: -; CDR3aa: CASSQDGASGISGELFF
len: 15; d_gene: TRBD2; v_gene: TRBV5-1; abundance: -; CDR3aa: CASSLMVAGSYEQFF
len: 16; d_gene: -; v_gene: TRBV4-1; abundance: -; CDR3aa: CASSQDAPGRADTQYF
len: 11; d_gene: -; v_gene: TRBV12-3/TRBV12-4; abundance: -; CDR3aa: CASSSAGAQHF
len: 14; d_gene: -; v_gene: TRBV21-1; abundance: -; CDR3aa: CASSRSAANYGYTF
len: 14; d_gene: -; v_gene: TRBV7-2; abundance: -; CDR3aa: CASSPVNYPYEQYF
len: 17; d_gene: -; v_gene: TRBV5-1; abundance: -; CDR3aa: CASSLAPASVGNQPQHF
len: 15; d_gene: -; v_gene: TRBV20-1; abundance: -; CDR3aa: CSANPRGMENTEAFF
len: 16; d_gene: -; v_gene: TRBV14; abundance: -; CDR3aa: CASSQDWQKSSYEQYF
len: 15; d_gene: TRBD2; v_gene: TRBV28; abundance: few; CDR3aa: CASSSPTSGRPEQFF
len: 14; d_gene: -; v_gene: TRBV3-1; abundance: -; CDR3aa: CASSRSRQEETQYF
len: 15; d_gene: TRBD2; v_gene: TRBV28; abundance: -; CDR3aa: CASSQLAGGLNEQFF
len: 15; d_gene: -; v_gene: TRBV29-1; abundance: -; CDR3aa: CSVSPTGTLTYGYTF
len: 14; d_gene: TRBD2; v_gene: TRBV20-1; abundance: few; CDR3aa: CSASLAGGPDTQYF
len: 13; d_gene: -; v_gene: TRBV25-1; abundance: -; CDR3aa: CASRASQSNTIYF